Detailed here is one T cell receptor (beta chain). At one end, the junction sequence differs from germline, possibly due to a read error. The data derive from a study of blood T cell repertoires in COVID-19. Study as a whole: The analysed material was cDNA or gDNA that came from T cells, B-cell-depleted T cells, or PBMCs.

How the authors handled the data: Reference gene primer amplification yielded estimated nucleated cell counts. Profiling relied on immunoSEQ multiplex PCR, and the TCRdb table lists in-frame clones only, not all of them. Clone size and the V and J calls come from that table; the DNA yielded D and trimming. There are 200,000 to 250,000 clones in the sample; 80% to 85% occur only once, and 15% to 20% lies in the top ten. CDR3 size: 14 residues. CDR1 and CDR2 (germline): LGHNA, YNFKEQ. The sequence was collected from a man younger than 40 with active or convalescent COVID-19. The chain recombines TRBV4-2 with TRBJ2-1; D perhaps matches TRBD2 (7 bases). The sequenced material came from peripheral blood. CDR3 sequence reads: CVSRARGAVHEQFF. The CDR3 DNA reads TGTGTCAGCCGCGCCCGGGGGGCTGTGCATGAGCAGTTCTTC.